The 12 T cell receptor beta chains in this list originate from one sample, sequenced in a study of blood T cell repertoires in COVID-19. Sequencing used immunoSEQ multiplex PCR; TCRdb keeps in-frame clones, though not all of them. The sample holds 300,000 to 400,000 clones, about nine tenths seen once. Source material: PBMCs or T cells enriched from blood (not recorded which). Receptor source: a man between 60 and 70 years old who had recovered from COVID-19.

The chain is built from TRBV4-2 and TRBJ1-1; 7 bases match TRBD1. Germline V CDR1 and CDR2: LGHNA, YNFKEQ. Trimming at V came to 6 bases and at J to 1 base, leaving 11 bases not matched to a gene. CDR3 length: 16 residues. CDR3 in DNA: TGTGCCAGCAGGAATCTTCAGGGACAGCCGAACACTGAAGCTTTCTTT. Translation gives CASRNLQGQPNTEAFF.

The genes are TRBV5-5 and TRBJ2-3, with 15 bases identical to TRBD2. Germline V gene data show CDR1 as SGHKS and CDR2 as YYEKEE (reference sequence). After removal of 6 bases from V and 4 bases from J, the junction contained 6 bases not matched to a gene. The CDR3 runs to 16 residues. The CDR3 here is CASIEGLAGGADTQYF. CDR3 sequence (DNA): TGTGCCAGCATCGAGGGACTAGCGGGGGGCGCAGATACGCAGTATTTT.

The gene calls are TRBV11-3 and TRBJ2-1; 7 bases map to TRBD2. The CDR3 is made up of 18 amino acids. Per germline, CDR1 SGHNT and CDR2 YENEEA. The trim removed 5 bases at V and 3 bases at J, leaving 16 bases unmatched. CDR3 in amino acids: CASSPPLWSGKDYNEQFF. Written as DNA, the CDR3 is TGTGCCAGCAGCCCTCCCCTGTGGAGCGGGAAAGACTACAATGAGCAGTTCTTC. The full variable domain, its missing parts supplied by reference TRBV11-3 and TRBJ2-1, is EAGVVQSPRYKIIEKKQPVAFWCNPISGHNTLYWYLQNLGQGPELLIRYENEEAVDDSQLPKDRFSAERLKGVDSTLKIQPAELGDSAVYLCASSPPLWSGKDYNEQFFGPGTRLTVL.

The rearrangement uses TRBV20-1 and TRBJ1-6; D uncertain. The ends were cut back, 3 bases at V and 0 bases at J, with 9 bases in the middle. Germline CDR1 and CDR2: DFQATT and SNEGSKA (reference sequence). The CDR3 consists of 15 residues. The CDR3 DNA reads as TGCAGTGCTAGTCGGGGAAGCTCCTATAATTCACCCCTCCACTTT. It specifies CSASRGSSYNSPLHF.

The chain combines TRBV7-8 with TRBJ2-3; D gene uncertain. Germline CDR1 SGHVS, CDR2 FQNEAQ. Trimming left V 5 bases short and J 2 bases short, with 5 bases between. This CDR3 has 12 residues. CDR3 region: CASSQYTDTQYF. The CDR3 region has the DNA TGTGCCAGCAGCCAATACACAGATACGCAGTATTTT.

The rearrangement links TRBV7-8 to TRBJ1-4; perhaps TRBD1 as D (5 bases). This CDR3 has 16 amino acids. Trimming left V 3 bases short and J 3 bases short, with 14 bases between. The germline gives CDR1 SGHVS, CDR2 FQNEAQ. In DNA, the CDR3 is TGTGCCAGCAGCTTGTTGGTGGGGCCACCTAATGAAAAACTGTTTTTT. Amino acids: CASSLLVGPPNEKLFF.

V and J are TRBV5-1 and TRBJ2-1; the match to TRBD2 covers 10 bases. The CDR3 is 17 amino acids. V gave up 4 bases and J gave up 6 bases; unmatched junction bases: 13. Per germline, CDR1 SGHRS and CDR2 YFSETQ. This CDR3 is CASSPRTSGASPNEQFF. For the CDR3, the DNA is TGCGCCAGCAGCCCGCGGACTAGCGGAGCAAGCCCCAATGAGCAGTTCTTC. The whole variable domain, filled in from reference TRBV5-1 and TRBJ2-1, reads KAGVTQTPRYLIKTRGQQVTLSCSPISGHRSVSWYQQTPGQGLQFLFEYFSETQRNKGNFPGRFSGRQFSNSRSEMNVSTLELGDSALYLCASSPRTSGASPNEQFFGPGTRLTVL.

The gene calls are TRBV6-5 and TRBJ2-7; tentative D call: TRBD1 (5 bases). This CDR3 is built from 15 residues. V was shortened by 0 bases and J by 5 bases, with 14 bases between the two germline ends. The germline V gene has CDR1 MNHEY and CDR2 SVGAGI. In DNA, the CDR3 is TGTGCCAGCAGTTACTCCAGGGCCAGGGTTAACGAGCAGTACTTC. It codes for CASSYSRARVNEQYF.

The rearrangement links TRBV4-1 to TRBJ1-2; D uncertain. V shed 0 bases and J shed 8 bases, with 16 bases lying between them. Germline V gives CDR1 MGHRA, CDR2 YSYEKL. This CDR3 has 15 amino acids. CDR3 sequence: CASSQDLNKGGGYTF. CDR3 in DNA: TGCGCCAGCAGCCAAGATCTCAATAAGGGCGGGGGCTACACCTTC.

The chain combines TRBV4-2 with TRBJ1-6; unclear D gene. Trimming stripped 0 bases from V and 10 bases from J, with 13 bases between. This CDR3 has 15 amino acids. CDR1 and CDR2 (germline): LGHNA, YNFKEQ. The DNA for the CDR3 is TGTGCCAGCAGCCAAGATCCGGAGGCGGCCTCACCCCTCCACTTT. It specifies CASSQDPEAASPLHF.

V gene TRBV28 combines with J gene TRBJ1-5; TRBD1 matches 8 bases. The CDR3 covers 15 residues. With V trimmed by 6 bases and J by 5 bases, 9 bases remained unmatched. Germline lookup yields CDR1 MDHEN and CDR2 SYDVKM. The CDR3 reads CASSRNGRGHQPQHF. As DNA, the CDR3 is TGTGCCAGCAGCCGAAACGGCAGGGGGCATCAGCCCCAGCATTTT. Together with reference TRBV28 and TRBJ1-5, the CDR3 gives the full variable domain: DVKVTQSSRYLVKRTGEKVFLECVQDMDHENMFWYRQDPGLGLRLIYFSYDVKMKEKGDIPEGYSVSREKKERFSLILESASTNQTSMYLCASSRNGRGHQPQHFGDGTRLSIL.

The rearrangement uses TRBV10-2 and TRBJ1-5; maybe TRBD1 (5 bases). Per the germline V gene, CDR1 is WSHSY and CDR2 is SAAADI. V was clipped by 0 bases and J by 0 bases, with 15 bases between them. CDR3 length equals 18 residues. The CDR3 region has the DNA TGCGCCAGCAGTGAGTCCTGGTTGGGGGGGGATAGCAATCAGCCCCAGCATTTT. The encoded protein is CASSESWLGGDSNQPQHF.